Each of the 27 T cell receptor beta chains below was sequenced from the same sample in a study of technical replicates of blood from a few donors. Measured with immunoSEQ multiplex PCR; TCRdb has only the in-frame clones, and not every one. Among around 79,000 clones listed, roughly 90% were seen once. The sample comprised T cells isolated from PBMCs. All receptors derive from a human donor in good health.

The chain recombines TRBV5-1 with TRBJ1-1; no definite D call. Germline values: CDR1 SGHRS, CDR2 YFSETQ. The ends were cut back, 4 bases at V and 2 bases at J, with 12 bases in the middle. The length of the CDR3 is 14 residues. For the CDR3, the DNA is TGCGCCAGCAGCGTAGACACCGTTAACACTGAAGCTTTCTTT. It encodes CASSVDTVNTEAFF.

About this clone: At one boundary the junction diverges from the germline segment, which might be a read error. The gene calls are TRBV29-1 and TRBJ2-7, with TRBD2 matching over 11 bases. Germline V gene data show CDR1 as SQVTM and CDR2 as ANQGSEA. CDR3 length: 14 amino acids. This CDR3 is CSVEVAGGPPEQYF. The CDR3 DNA is TGCAGCGTAGAAGTAGCGGGAGGGCCCCCCGAGCAGTACTTC.

The chain couples TRBV19 to TRBJ2-1; 7 nucleotides match TRBD2. J was trimmed by 9 bases and V by 0 bases; bases with no gene match: 11. The CDR3 covers 16 residues. In germline, CDR1 is LNHDA, CDR2 SQIVND (reference sequence). The CDR3 sequence is CASSIDPRLASGEQFF. In DNA form, the CDR3 reads TGTGCCAGTAGTATAGATCCCCGACTAGCTTCGGGTGAGCAGTTCTTC.

V gene TRBV19 combines with J gene TRBJ1-2, with 7 positions matching TRBD1. Germline CDR1 reads LNHDA; CDR2 reads SQIVND (reference sequence). The CDR3 spans 13 residues. J gave up 4 bases and V 6 bases, and 5 bases lay outside the gene matches. The CDR3 here is CASSQGQFYGYTF. The CDR3, as DNA: TGTGCCAGTAGCCAGGGACAGTTCTATGGCTACACCTTC.

This clone showed up just once. The chain couples TRBV4-2 to TRBJ2-7; D might be TRBD2 (7 bases). Per the germline V gene, CDR1 is LGHNA and CDR2 is YNFKEQ. The CDR3 has 14 residues. Trimming took off 1 base at V and 5 bases at J, with 12 bases between the two ends. In DNA, the CDR3 is TGTGCCAGCAGCCAAGTAGGGGGGGCCGACGAGCAGTACTTC. Its translation: CASSQVGGADEQYF.

The CDR3 DNA follows: TGTGCCAGCAGCGGACGAATAATAACTAGCGTCAGCTCCTACAATGAGCAGTTCTTC. Its protein product is CASSGRIITSVSSYNEQFF. V usage is TRBV7-9 and J usage is TRBJ2-1; 7 positions agree with TRBD2. Germline V CDR1 and CDR2: SEHNR, FQNEAQ (reference sequence). After removal of 5 bases from V and 0 bases from J, the junction contained 16 bases not matched to a gene. This CDR3 has 19 residues.

The rearrangement links TRBV10-2 to TRBJ2-3; a possible D gene is TRBD2 (6 bases). V lost 8 bases, J lost 5 bases, and 17 bases lay in between. The germline V gene encodes CDR1 WSHSY and CDR2 SAAADI. The CDR3 has 14 amino acids. CDR3 residues: CASLRAGLEDTQYF. The CDR3 bases are TGCGCCAGCCTTAGGGCGGGATTAGAAGATACGCAGTATTTT.

V is TRBV5-6 and J is TRBJ1-6, with a possible D match to TRBD1 (6 bases). This CDR3 contains 15 residues. CDR1 and CDR2 (germline): SGHDT, YYEEEE. Trimming took 4 bases from V and 2 from J, leaving 10 bases between them. The CDR3 spells CASSPGQTYNSPLHF. Written as DNA, the CDR3 is TGTGCCAGCAGCCCGGGACAAACCTATAATTCACCCCTCCACTTT.

This clone has only a few counts. This chain uses TRBV4-2 with TRBJ1-5, with 7 positions matching TRBD1. The germline V gene has CDR1 LGHNA and CDR2 YNFKEQ. With 0 bases clipped from V and 9 bases from J, the junction kept 8 bases outside the gene matches. This CDR3 spans 15 amino acids. This chain's CDR3 is CASSQDGQAARPQHF. The CDR3 DNA follows: TGTGCCAGCAGCCAAGATGGACAGGCCGCTCGGCCCCAGCATTTT.

The chain combines TRBV29-1 with TRBJ1-4; D possibly corresponds to TRBD1 (5 bases). V lost 2 bases to trimming and J lost 10 bases, with 8 bases between them. Germline V gene lookup returns CDR1 SQVTM and CDR2 ANQGSEA. The CDR3 length is 11 residues. CDR3 protein: CSVEFGGKLFF. The CDR3 DNA is TGCAGCGTTGAATTCGGGGGAAAACTGTTTTTT.

The chain uses TRBV6-5 and TRBJ1-2; unclear D gene. The CDR3 is made up of 12 amino acids. With 5 bases removed from V and 5 bases from J, the gap between germline ends came to 9 bases. Germline-derived CDR1 and CDR2 are MNHEY and SVGAGI. CDR3 in amino acids: CASSPGKYGYTF. The CDR3 DNA sequence: TGTGCCAGCAGTCCAGGAAAATATGGCTACACCTTC.

This clone was found once. V usage is TRBV13 and J usage is TRBJ2-7; tentatively, D is TRBD1 (6 bases). The CDR3 spans 14 residues. V lost 3 bases to trimming and J lost 1 base, with 10 bases between them. Looked up from germline, CDR1 is PRHDT and CDR2 is FYEKMQ (reference sequence). CDR3 residues: CASSLGATSYEQYF. The CDR3 bases are TGTGCCAGCAGCTTGGGGGCGACTTCCTACGAGCAGTACTTC.

The rearrangement joins TRBV7-9 to TRBJ2-7; D remains ambiguous. Germline V gene lookup returns CDR1 SEHNR and CDR2 FQNEAQ (reference sequence). CDR3 length: 12 residues. The ends were cut back, 1 base at V and 4 bases at J, with 5 bases in the middle. In DNA, the CDR3 is TGTGCCAGCAGCTTAGGGCGGTACGAGCAGTACTTC. This encodes CASSLGRYEQYF.

In its sample, this clone was seen a few times. The rearrangement joins TRBV6-5 to TRBJ1-1, with unresolved D. The CDR3 is made up of 14 amino acids. V was clipped by 2 bases and J by 3 bases, with 10 bases between them. CDR1 and CDR2 (germline): MNHEY, SVGAGI. The CDR3: CASSYNVGDTEAFF. The CDR3, as DNA: TGTGCCAGCAGTTACAACGTCGGGGACACTGAAGCTTTCTTT.

CDR3 sequence reads: CASTRRTGADEKLFF. DNA for the CDR3: TGCGCCAGCACCCGCCGGACAGGGGCGGATGAAAAACTGTTTTTT. The V call is TRBV23-1, the J call TRBJ1-4; 9 nucleotides match TRBD1. TRBV23-1 belongs to the ORF category, with a function that is uncertain. CDR3 length: 15 amino acids. With V trimmed by 7 bases and J by 6 bases, 9 bases remained unmatched.

This chain links TRBV30 with TRBJ1-6; no reliable D call. Germline loops: CDR1 GTSNPN, CDR2 SVGIG (reference sequence). Deletions cut 1 base from V and 4 bases from J, with 8 bases between. The CDR3 is made up of 14 amino acids. The CDR3 reads CAWSEWQYNSPLHF. CDR3 DNA sequence: TGTGCCTGGAGTGAGTGGCAGTATAATTCACCCCTCCACTTT.

This clone was observed once. The V and J genes are TRBV2 and TRBJ1-1; TRBD1 matches at 12 bases. CDR1 SNHLY and CDR2 FYNNEI come from the germline V gene. The V and J ends lost 5 bases and 3 bases, in that order; junction bases with no gene match: 10. CDR3 size: 17 residues. The CDR3 sequence is CASSHRDRGLGDTEAFF. CDR3 sequence (DNA): TGTGCCAGCAGTCACCGGGACAGGGGGCTCGGGGACACTGAAGCTTTCTTT.

This clone was seen only once. V usage is TRBV5-1 and J usage is TRBJ1-2, with D possibly being TRBD1 (6 bases). This CDR3 spans 18 amino acids. The germline V and J ends were trimmed by 0 bases and 4 bases, with 22 bases remaining between them. CDR1 and CDR2 (germline): SGHRS, YFSETQ. This CDR3 reads CASSLVVSQGTSFYGYTF. CDR3 DNA sequence: TGCGCCAGCAGCTTGGTAGTTTCGCAGGGGACCTCCTTCTATGGCTACACCTTC.

This clone was counted a single time. In DNA form, the CDR3 reads TGCGCCAGCAGCTTGGGGCAGGGGTTTCCGGCGCTCACACCGGAGGCTTTCTTT. This sequence encodes CASSLGQGFPALTPEAFF. The chain uses TRBV5-1 and TRBJ1-1; a possible D gene is TRBD1 (6 bases). The CDR3 totals 18 residues. V was pared by 0 bases and J by 11 bases, with 29 bases between. Germline loops: CDR1 SGHRS, CDR2 YFSETQ.

The chain joins TRBV13 to TRBJ2-7; D is uncertain. Germline assignment: CDR1 PRHDT and CDR2 FYEKMQ (reference sequence). The CDR3 is made up of 11 amino acids. The V and J ends lost 1 base and 7 bases respectively, with 5 bases between them. The CDR3 region is CASSLATEQYF. The CDR3, as DNA: TGTGCCAGCAGCTTAGCGACAGAGCAGTACTTC.

This clone was recorded only once. CDR3 DNA: TGTGCCATCAGAAAAACAGGGGCCCTTAATGAAAAACTGTTTTTT. Its protein product is CAIRKTGALNEKLFF. V usage is TRBV10-3 and J usage is TRBJ1-4, with TRBD1 matching 7 bases. CDR3 length: 15 amino acids. The germline V gene encodes CDR1 ENHRY and CDR2 SYGVKD. V gave up 6 bases and J gave up 4 bases; unmatched junction bases: 8.

The CDR3 here is CASSPQGAEKLFF. CDR3 sequence (DNA): TGTGCCAGCAGCCCGCAGGGGGCTGAAAAACTGTTTTTT. V gene TRBV5-4 combines with J gene TRBJ1-4; 8 positions agree with TRBD1. Trimming cost V 4 bases and J 7 bases; bases outside gene matches: 3. The germline CDR1 and CDR2 sequences are SGHNT and YYREEE (reference sequence). This CDR3 comprises 13 residues.

V and J are TRBV2 and TRBJ2-7; 11 nucleotides agree with TRBD1. This CDR3 contains 13 residues. From germline, CDR1 is SNHLY and CDR2 FYNNEI. After removal of 6 bases from V and 6 bases from J, the junction contained 4 bases not matched to a gene. The CDR3 DNA follows: TGTGCCAGCAGGTGGACAGGGGGCCCCGAGCAGTACTTC. It is translated as CASRWTGGPEQYF.

The chain is built from TRBV5-6 and TRBJ1-1; perhaps TRBD1 as D (5 bases). CDR1 is SGHDT and CDR2 is YYEEEE in the germline V gene. V was trimmed by 0 bases and J by 5 bases, leaving 8 bases between them. There are 13 residues in the CDR3. The CDR3 loop reads CASSLGGETEAFF. The CDR3 region has the DNA TGTGCCAGCAGCTTGGGGGGGGAGACTGAAGCTTTCTTT.

V gene TRBV5-1 combines with J gene TRBJ2-3, with TRBD2 as a possible D gene (6 bases). Trimming left V 0 bases short and J 1 base short, with 12 bases between. Germline loops: CDR1 SGHRS, CDR2 YFSETQ. This CDR3 is 16 amino acids long. CDR3 in amino acids: CASSLGLADRTDTQYF. For the CDR3, the DNA is TGCGCCAGCAGCTTGGGGTTAGCGGACCGCACAGATACGCAGTATTTT.

This clone was found once. The rearrangement links TRBV11-2 to TRBJ2-1; maybe TRBD2 (7 bases). This CDR3 is built from 15 residues. V was pared by 1 base and J by 9 bases, with 16 bases between. Germline CDR1 is SGHAT and CDR2 is FQNNGV. CDR3 amino acids: CASSLVWGGAGEQFF. In DNA form, the CDR3 reads TGTGCCAGCAGCTTAGTTTGGGGGGGGGCTGGTGAGCAGTTCTTC. Combining the CDR3 with reference TRBV11-2 and TRBJ2-1 gives the whole variable domain EAGVAQSPRYKIIEKRQSVAFWCNPISGHATLYWYQQILGQGPKLLIQFQNNGVVDDSQLPKDRFSAERLKGVDSTLKIQPAKLEDSAVYLCASSLVWGGAGEQFFGPGTRLTVL.

The J gene is TRBJ2-7, the V gene TRBV7-9; D remains unclear. The V end lost 0 bases, the J end lost 6 bases, and 9 bases lay between the germline ends. The length of the CDR3 is 13 residues. Germline CDR1 reads SEHNR; CDR2 reads FQNEAQ (reference sequence). As DNA, the CDR3 is TGTGCCAGCAGCTTAGCTGCGCTCGGCGAGCAGTACTTC. It translates to CASSLAALGEQYF.